This T cell receptor beta chain was sequenced for a study of blood T cell repertoires in COVID-19. Study-level background: COVID-19 samples collected from the United States, Italy and Spain covered acute and convalescent phases. Sources were T cells, B-cell-depleted T cells, or PBMCs; the material itself was cDNA or gDNA.

In the original analysis: Reference gene primers were amplified, and this amplification served to estimate nucleated cell counts. The table came from immunoSEQ multiplex PCR; TCRdb's copy has only in-frame clones and leaves some out. V, J and clone size derive from that table, while D and trimming were established from the DNA sequence. The sample yields more than 75,000 clones, around 88% seen once. Germline CDR1 and CDR2: SGHNT and YYREEE (reference sequence). This CDR3 has 17 amino acids. The V gene end was trimmed by 4 bases and the J gene end by 3 bases; junction bases not matched to a gene: 12.

This chain connects TRBV5-4 to TRBJ1-2, with 10 bases identical to TRBD1. Sequenced: peripheral blood. This clonotype originated in an elderly woman with acute or convalescent COVID-19. DNA for the CDR3: TGTGCCAGCAGCCGCGCCTGGGACAGGGGTCGCTACTATGGCTACACCTTC. It codes for CASSRAWDRGRYYGYTF. Together with reference TRBV5-4 and TRBJ1-2, the CDR3 gives the full variable domain: ETGVTQSPTHLIKTRGQQVTLRCSSQSGHNTVSWYQQALGQGPQFIFQYYREEENGRGNFPPRFSGLQFPNYSSELNVNALELDDSALYLCASSRAWDRGRYYGYTFGSGTRLTVV.